The 24 T cell receptor beta chains below come from one sample, sequenced in a study of somatic mutations in cytotoxic T cells in rheumatoid arthritis (dated by TCRdb to about 2017). Library generation was performed with the immunoSEQ multiplex PCR assay. The table was pulled from immuneACCESS by TCRdb, which kept in-frame rearrangements only. Such tables lose some clones; where checked, under half of the loss comes from unresolved V genes, and the rest has no known cause. The sample contains around 19,000 clones, 70% to 80% of them found a single time. The top ten hold roughly 5% of the sample. Specimen: CD8+ T cells sorted from blood. The receptors shown here come from a man in his sixties in good health.

The rearrangement uses TRBV27 and TRBJ1-5, with 8 bases aligning to TRBD1. Germline V gene data show CDR1 as MNHEY and CDR2 as SMNVEV (reference sequence). The CDR3 has 13 residues. After removal of 5 bases from V and 7 bases from J, the junction contained 4 bases not matched to a gene. The chain's CDR3 is CASSPGGGQPQHF. CDR3 nucleotides: TGTGCCAGCAGTCCAGGGGGCGGCCAGCCCCAGCATTTT.

V and J are TRBV6-5 and TRBJ2-7; possibly TRBD1 for D (6 bases). Germline lookup yields CDR1 MNHEY and CDR2 SVGAGI. This CDR3 is built from 14 residues. Trimming removed 6 bases from V and 3 bases from J, with 15 bases in between. CDR3 sequence (DNA): TGTGCCAGCAGCAAAAGGGGGTCTGACTACGAGCAGTACTTC. Translation gives CASSKRGSDYEQYF.

This clone rates as medium-sized. This chain links TRBV30 with TRBJ1-2; D not resolved. V dropped 1 base and J dropped 4 bases, with 10 bases sitting between them. Germline V lookup: CDR1 GTSNPN, CDR2 SVGIG (reference sequence). The CDR3 extends over 13 amino acids. CDR3 DNA sequence: TGTGCCTGGAGTGAGACTGATCGCTATGGCTACACCTTC. It yields the protein CAWSETDRYGYTF.

The chain is built from TRBV7-9 and TRBJ2-5, with D possibly TRBD2 on 5 matching bases. V gave up 5 bases and J gave up 9 bases, with 19 bases separating them. Germline V CDR1 and CDR2: SEHNR, FQNEAQ (reference sequence). This CDR3 comprises 14 residues. For the CDR3, the DNA is TGTGCCAGCAGCGCAAGACTAACCAAGAGGGCCCAGTACTTC. This translates into CASSARLTKRAQYF.

DNA for the CDR3: TGTGCCACCAGCTCGGGGGAGCCCCAGTACTTC. It translates to CATSSGEPQYF. This chain connects TRBV15 to TRBJ2-5, with a weak D call TRBD2 (6 bases). The CDR3 loop spans 11 amino acids. V was cut by 5 bases and J by 9 bases, with 10 bases left in between. Looked up from germline, CDR1 is LNHNV and CDR2 is YYDKDF (reference sequence).

The V call is TRBV2, the J call TRBJ2-5; TRBD2 aligns across 7 bases. Germline lookup yields CDR1 SNHLY and CDR2 FYNNEI. CDR3 length: 18 amino acids. The trim removed 3 bases at V and 0 bases at J, leaving 13 bases unmatched. This CDR3 is CASSDQKKGGEYQETQYF. Written as DNA, the CDR3 is TGTGCCAGCAGTGATCAGAAGAAGGGAGGGGAGTACCAAGAGACCCAGTACTTC.

The chain recombines TRBV27 with TRBJ1-1; D is perhaps TRBD1 (6 bases). The CDR3 is 14 residues long. V was shortened by 5 bases and J by 1 base, with 11 bases between the two germline ends. In germline, CDR1 is MNHEY, CDR2 SMNVEV (reference sequence). The CDR3 protein is CASSRGQTNTEAFF. The DNA for the CDR3 is TGTGCCAGCAGTAGGGGACAAACGAACACTGAAGCTTTCTTT.

The CDR3 bases are TGTGCCAGCAGCTTATCGGCCCAGGCTCAGCCCCAGCATTTT. As protein: CASSLSAQAQPQHF. The J gene is TRBJ1-5, the V gene TRBV2; D is uncertain. The CDR3 covers 14 residues. V dropped 6 bases and J dropped 6 bases, with 15 bases sitting between them. Germline CDR1 and CDR2: SNHLY and FYNNEI.

The chain is built from TRBV4-1 and TRBJ1-2; 7 bases map to TRBD1. CDR1 is MGHRA and CDR2 is YSYEKL in the germline V gene. The CDR3 runs 17 residues. The junction had 12 bases not matched to a gene; V was cut back by 0 bases and J by 5 bases. For the CDR3, the DNA is TGCGCCAGCAGCCAAGATTCGGGCGACAGGGCGCAATATGGCTACACCTTC. Translating gives CASSQDSGDRAQYGYTF.

The V call is TRBV11-2, the J call TRBJ2-3; 10 nucleotides match TRBD2. The CDR3 has 18 amino acids. V trimming: 1 base; J trimming: 0 bases; junction bases outside the gene matches: 7. The germline CDR1 and CDR2 sequences are SGHAT and FQNNGV. CDR3 in amino acids: CASSLALSSGGSTDTQYF. For the CDR3, the DNA is TGTGCCAGCAGCTTAGCCTTATCTAGCGGGGGAAGCACAGATACGCAGTATTTT.

This clone was found once. This chain uses TRBV4-1 with TRBJ1-1, with a tentative D call TRBD1 (6 bases). Germline CDR1 is MGHRA and CDR2 is YSYEKL. The CDR3 consists of 15 residues. The V end was cut by 3 bases, the J end by 1 base, with 12 bases between. In DNA, the CDR3 is TGCGCCAGCAGCCAGGCAGGGGTTAGGAACACTGAAGCTTTCTTT. It yields the protein CASSQAGVRNTEAFF.

Comment on this clone: Sequence at one end of the junction differs from germline and may be a read error. This sequence joins TRBV6-1 and TRBJ2-7, with 10 positions matching TRBD1. The CDR3 totals 17 residues. Germline-derived CDR1 and CDR2 are MNHNS and SASEGT. The CDR3 here is CASREVGGTGAAYEQYF. The CDR3 DNA reads TGTGCCAGCCGTGAAGTGGGCGGGACAGGGGCCGCCTACGAGCAGTACTTC.

This sequence joins TRBV4-3 and TRBJ2-3, with D possibly TRBD1 on 5 matching bases. The germline gives CDR1 LGHNA, CDR2 YSLEER. The ends were cut back, 1 base at V and 9 bases at J, with 11 bases in the middle. CDR3 size: 13 residues. Written as DNA, the CDR3 is TGCGCCAGCAGCCAAGTTCGGTACAGGACGCAGTATTTT. Translating gives CASSQVRYRTQYF.

In this sample, this clone turned up once. Mismatch with germline at one junction end may stem from a read error. V usage is TRBV19 and J usage is TRBJ2-1; 10 bases match TRBD2. This CDR3 region has 14 residues. Germline V gene lookup returns CDR1 LNHDA and CDR2 SQIVND (reference sequence). As DNA, the CDR3 is TGTGCCAGTAGTTTGCTAGCGGGAGACAACGAGCAGTTCTTC. Encoded protein: CASSLLAGDNEQFF.

The chain joins TRBV5-1 to TRBJ2-1; D might be TRBD1 (6 bases). The V end was cut by 0 bases, the J end by 10 bases, with 11 bases between. The CDR3 has 13 amino acids. Germline CDR1 reads SGHRS; CDR2 reads YFSETQ. This CDR3 reads CASSLGGPREQFF. CDR3 DNA: TGCGCCAGCAGCTTGGGGGGGCCCAGGGAGCAGTTCTTC.

The rearrangement links TRBV27 to TRBJ2-7; 10 bases are a match to TRBD1. This CDR3 is 15 amino acids long. The V gene's germline CDR1 is MNHEY and CDR2 SMNVEV (reference sequence). Unmatched junction bases numbered 4, after V lost 2 bases and J lost 3 bases. The CDR3 bases are TGTGCCAGCAGTTTAGGGACAGGGGCATTCTACGAGCAGTACTTC. This sequence encodes CASSLGTGAFYEQYF.

This clone was seen just once. CDR3 nucleotides: TGTGCCAGCAGCTTGGGGACAGGTTTACAAGAGACCCAGTACTTC. It translates to CASSLGTGLQETQYF. This chain joins TRBV7-9 and TRBJ2-5, with 8 bases that match TRBD1. J gave up 2 bases and V 3 bases, and 5 bases lay outside the gene matches. This CDR3 comprises 15 residues. Germline values: CDR1 SEHNR, CDR2 FQNEAQ (reference sequence). The variable domain in full, with the rest retrieved from reference TRBV7-9 and TRBJ2-5, is DTGVSQNPRHKITKRGQNVTFRCDPISEHNRLYWYRQTLGQGPEFLTYFQNEAQLEKSRLLSDRFSAERPKGSFSTLEIQRTEQGDSAMYLCASSLGTGLQETQYFGPGTRLLVL.

J is TRBJ2-5 and V is TRBV14, with D possibly TRBD1 on 6 matching bases. Near its end, the DNA agrees better with TRBJ2-7, so the J call may be wrong. CDR3 length: 14 residues. Germline CDR1 is SGHDN and CDR2 is FVKESK. The CDR3: CASSQTGSSYEQYF. DNA of the CDR3: TGTGCCAGCAGCCAAACAGGGAGCTCCTACGAGCAGTACTTC.

This clone has more than one count but fewer than ten. The chain carries TRBV7-6 and TRBJ1-4; tentative D call: TRBD1 (6 bases). This CDR3 region has 15 residues. CDR1 and CDR2 (germline): SGHVS, FNYEAQ. V lost 3 bases, J lost 7 bases, and 15 bases lay in between. CDR3 amino acids: CASSFQPGHGEKLFF. The CDR3, as DNA: TGTGCCAGCAGCTTTCAACCGGGACACGGTGAAAAACTGTTTTTT.

This chain uses TRBV6-4 with TRBJ2-6, with TRBD1 matching over 11 bases. The CDR3 length is 20 residues. V trimming: 0 bases; J trimming: 0 bases; junction bases outside the gene matches: 7. Germline V lookup: CDR1 MRHNA, CDR2 SNTAGT. CDR3 amino acids: CASSDSGSGQGDSGANVLTF. CDR3 DNA sequence: TGTGCCAGCAGTGACTCGGGGTCGGGACAGGGGGACTCTGGGGCCAACGTCCTGACTTTC.

The sample holds a few counts of this clone. The V gene is TRBV10-3, the J gene TRBJ2-2, with D tentatively TRBD2 (5 bases). Trimming removed 0 bases from V and 1 base from J, with 9 bases in between. The CDR3 extends over 16 amino acids. CDR1 is ENHRY and CDR2 is SYGVKD in the germline V gene. For the CDR3, the DNA is TGTGCCATCAGTGAGTCGTCCCGGGAGAACACCGGGGAGCTGTTTTTT. Translation gives CAISESSRENTGELFF.

The rearrangement links TRBV9 to TRBJ1-2; TRBD1 is a possible D gene (5 bases). This CDR3 has 19 residues. The V gene's germline CDR1 is SGDLS and CDR2 YYNGEE. V shed 0 bases and J shed 3 bases, with 24 bases lying between them. In DNA, the CDR3 is TGTGCCAGCAGCGTAGACAATCCCTGGGAGGGGCGCTTTGACTATGGCTACACCTTC. This gives the protein CASSVDNPWEGRFDYGYTF.

This sequence joins TRBV9 and TRBJ2-5; 8 bases are shared with TRBD1. The J segment lost 4 bases and the V segment lost 0 bases, leaving 8 bases of the junction unmatched. Germline V gene lookup returns CDR1 SGDLS and CDR2 YYNGEE. This CDR3 spans 16 amino acids. The CDR3 is CASSVVGQGARETQYF. In DNA, the CDR3 is TGTGCCAGCAGCGTAGTTGGGCAGGGGGCGAGAGAGACCCAGTACTTC.

The chain has TRBV5-6 and TRBJ2-7; TRBD1 aligns across 8 bases. Germline V gene lookup returns CDR1 SGHDT and CDR2 YYEEEE. V shed 0 bases and J 3 bases; nucleotides not matched to a gene: 5. This CDR3 is 15 amino acids long. Here the CDR3 reads CASSLGTGKVYEQYF. The CDR3 bases are TGTGCCAGCAGCTTGGGGACAGGGAAGGTCTACGAGCAGTACTTC.